This entry lists 30 T cell receptor beta chains sequenced from one sample in a study of Graves' ophthalmopathy and Graves' hyperthyroidism. The authors amplified TCR beta CDR3 regions from RNA transcripts. A first-round RT-PCR used HTBI primers, followed by a second-round multiplex PCR. Via MiXCR, TCRdb re-called the multiplex PCR reads, giving one row per CDR3 protein. The sample includes over a million distinct CDR3 sequences, about two fifths of them seen just once. The source material was peripheral blood or thyroid tissue (not recorded which). Receptors were obtained from an adult man with Graves' hyperthyroidism.

With regard to this clonotype: A read error may be the cause here, since a much bigger clone is one base away. The rearrangement uses TRBV4-1 and TRBJ2-5; no clear D gene. The end of the DNA is better explained by TRBJ2-1, so the J call may be wrong. From germline, CDR1 is MGHRA and CDR2 YSYEKL. The CDR3 length is 15 residues. The CDR3 nucleotides read TGTGCCAGCAGCCAAGAGGCCCTACCGGAAGAGACCCAGTTCTTC. It specifies CASSQEALPEETQFF.

This clonotype showed up just a few times. This sequence joins TRBV6-2 or TRBV6-3 and TRBJ1-1; the match to TRBD1 covers 7 bases. The CDR3 totals 13 residues. CDR1 and CDR2 (germline): MNHEY, SVGEGT. The V and J ends lost 7 bases and 2 bases, in that order; junction bases with no gene match: 4. CDR3 amino acids: CASTHRGNTEAFF. For the CDR3, the DNA is TGTGCCAGCACGCACAGGGGAAACACTGAAGCTTTCTTT.

Notes on this clonotype: A junction end diverges from the germline sequence, so it may reflect a read error. The chain employs TRBV9 and TRBJ1-5, with D unresolved. Germline-derived CDR1 and CDR2 are SGDLS and YYNGEE. CDR3 length equals 13 residues. CDR3 sequence (DNA): TGTGCCAACAGCGTAGACGGCGAGCAGCCCCAGCATTTT. Protein product: CANSVDGEQPQHF.

The chain recombines TRBV6-1 with TRBJ2-7; TRBD2 matches 12 bases. V dropped 1 base and J dropped 0; count of bases not matched to a gene: 4. The germline V gene encodes CDR1 MNHNS and CDR2 SASEGT. The length of the CDR3 is 17 residues. CDR3 nucleotide sequence: TGTGCCAGCAGTGAAGATAGGACTAGCGGGATCTCCTACGAGCAGTACTTC. It codes for CASSEDRTSGISYEQYF.

V gene TRBV29-1 combines with J gene TRBJ2-2; 8 bases agree with TRBD1. With V trimmed by 7 bases and J by 3 bases, 4 bases remained unmatched. From germline, CDR1 is SQVTM and CDR2 ANQGSEA. The CDR3 is 13 residues long. Here the CDR3 reads CSGTGQDTGELFF. As DNA, the CDR3 is TGCAGCGGGACAGGGCAGGACACCGGGGAGCTGTTTTTT.

A few counts support this clonotype. This sequence joins TRBV6-6 and TRBJ2-7; 8 positions agree with TRBD1. CDR3 length equals 14 residues. After removal of 2 bases from V and 2 bases from J, the junction contained 2 bases not matched to a gene. Germline V gene lookup returns CDR1 MNHNY and CDR2 SVGAGI (reference sequence). CDR3 DNA: TGTGCCAGCAGTTACGGACAGGGCCCCTACGAGCAGTACTTC. Protein sequence: CASSYGQGPYEQYF.

In regard to this clonotype: Because the CDR3's place on the DNA is in doubt, the DNA is left out and the CDR3 is given as listed by TCRdb. The chain combines TRBV5-1 with TRBJ1-1. The CDR3 has 17 amino acids, counting both end residues. CDR1 SGHRS and CDR2 YFSETQ come from the germline V gene. CDR3 amino acids: CASSSSGWGLGNTETFF.

A few counts support this clonotype. The CDR3 DNA reads as TGTGCCAGCAGTCTCCTCACAGGGTCGGGAGAGACCCAGTACTTC. Its translation: CASSLLTGSGETQYF. The chain couples TRBV6-6 to TRBJ2-5; a weak D match, TRBD1 (6 bases). Germline CDR1 reads MNHNY; CDR2 reads SVGAGI (reference sequence). Deletions cut 5 bases from V and 4 bases from J, with 17 bases between. The CDR3 is 15 residues long.

This clonotype was detected ten times or more. V gene TRBV2 combines with J gene TRBJ1-2, with D perhaps TRBD1 (6 bases). Germline loops: CDR1 SNHLY, CDR2 FYNNEI. The CDR3 runs 15 residues. V dropped 2 bases and J dropped 3 bases, with 13 bases sitting between them. Written as DNA, the CDR3 is TGTGCCAGCAGTGAAACCGCAGGGGCACACTATGGCTACACCTTC. Protein product: CASSETAGAHYGYTF.

The rearrangement joins TRBV12-3 or TRBV12-4 to TRBJ2-7; D is possibly TRBD1 (6 bases). The ends were cut back, 5 bases at V and 5 bases at J, with 16 bases in the middle. The CDR3 contains 14 residues. CDR3 region: CASSKNRVGDEQYF. The CDR3 coding sequence is TGTGCCAGCAGTAAAAACAGGGTTGGGGACGAGCAGTACTTC.

This clonotype was recorded many times. The chain carries TRBV10-2 and TRBJ1-5, with no clear D. Trimming removed 4 bases from V and 4 bases from J, with 11 bases in between. CDR3 length: 14 residues. In germline, CDR1 is WSHSY, CDR2 SAAADI. Written as DNA, the CDR3 is TGCGCCAGCAGTGCTAGAGGGTGGAATCAGCCCCAGCATTTT. This sequence encodes CASSARGWNQPQHF.

This clonotype was recorded many times. This sequence joins TRBV9 and TRBJ1-6, with D perhaps TRBD1 (6 bases). From germline, CDR1 is SGDLS and CDR2 YYNGEE. The CDR3 consists of 15 residues. V was cut by 3 bases and J by 9 bases, with 16 bases left in between. In nucleotides, the CDR3 is TGTGCCAGCAGCGCAGCACAGGGAAGGGGTTCACCCCTCCACTTT. The encoded protein is CASSAAQGRGSPLHF.

Comments on this clonotype: No DNA is shown, since the ends of the CDR3 on it are uncertain; the CDR3 is the one TCRdb lists. CDR3: CASRPGTGRTPGSCFF. V is TRBV2 and J is TRBJ2-2; TRBD1 is the table's D call and was not checked against the DNA. 16 amino acids form the CDR3, both terminal residues included. Per germline, CDR1 SNHLY and CDR2 FYNNEI.

Regarding this clonotype: Since no conserved phenylalanine or tryptophan closes the CDR3, a read error is the likely cause. The DNA is omitted, as the CDR3 cannot be located on it reliably, and the CDR3 follows TCRdb's listing. This sequence joins TRBV25-1 and TRBJ1-6. In germline, CDR1 is MGHDK, CDR2 SYGVNS. Termini included, the CDR3 measures 8 amino acids. The CDR3 reads CASSEYYL.

This chain connects TRBV20-1 to TRBJ1-6; D is perhaps TRBD1 (6 bases). V gave up 1 base and J gave up 10 bases, with 23 bases separating them. This CDR3 has 17 residues. The germline gives CDR1 DFQATT, CDR2 SNEGSKA (reference sequence). The CDR3 is CSARGALKAGVGSPLHF. Written as DNA, the CDR3 is TGCAGTGCTAGAGGGGCCCTTAAAGCAGGGGTCGGCTCACCCCTCCACTTT.

This clonotype was counted a few times. The chain carries TRBV9 and TRBJ2-2, with a weak D call TRBD2 (7 bases). This CDR3 comprises 18 residues. In germline, CDR1 is SGDLS, CDR2 YYNGEE. The ends were cut back, 3 bases at V and 6 bases at J, with 24 bases in the middle. CDR3: CASSERGTKKTRPGELFF. The DNA of the CDR3 is TGTGCCAGCAGCGAAAGGGGGACTAAGAAAACACGGCCCGGGGAGCTGTTTTTT.

The V and J genes are TRBV7-9 and TRBJ2-3, with D possibly called TRBD1 or TRBD2 (5 bases each). V lost 4 bases and J 0 bases, leaving 8 bases between the germline ends. Germline-derived CDR1 and CDR2 are SEHNR and FQNEAQ (reference sequence). The CDR3 is 14 amino acids. The CDR3 protein is CASSSWGSTDTQYF. CDR3 sequence (DNA): TGTGCCAGCAGCTCCTGGGGGAGCACAGATACGCAGTATTTT.

The chain carries TRBV6-6 and TRBJ1-2; 9 positions agree with TRBD1. The CDR3 spans 15 residues. V lost 6 bases and J lost 2; bases outside the gene matches: 7. Looked up from germline, CDR1 is MNHNY and CDR2 is SVGAGI (reference sequence). The CDR3 region is CASSRTGAVNYGYTF. CDR3 coding DNA: TGTGCCAGCAGCCGGACAGGGGCAGTAAACTATGGCTACACCTTC.

This clonotype has only a few counts. This chain uses TRBV27 with TRBJ1-5; D gene uncertain. The CDR3 consists of 13 residues. The V end was cut by 2 bases, the J end by 9 bases, with 11 bases between. CDR1 is MNHEY, CDR2 SMNVEV, per germline (reference sequence). CDR3 sequence: CASSLGVGRPQHF. The CDR3 nucleotides are TGTGCCAGCAGTTTAGGGGTGGGCCGGCCCCAGCATTTT.

V and J are TRBV10-3 and TRBJ1-2; D uncertain. The length of the CDR3 is 12 residues. V lost 4 bases and J lost 2, with 5 bases in between. Germline V gives CDR1 ENHRY, CDR2 SYGVKD. In nucleotides, the CDR3 is TGTGCCATCAGTGCCTCAAACTATGGCTACACCTTC. Protein product: CAISASNYGYTF.

The rearrangement joins TRBV28 to TRBJ2-5; 8 positions agree with TRBD1. V shed 4 bases, J shed 5 bases, and the junction held 15 bases outside the gene matches. Looked up from germline, CDR1 is MDHEN and CDR2 is SYDVKM. The CDR3 totals 17 residues. Written as DNA, the CDR3 is TGTGCCAGCAGTTCCCGATCTCTGACAGGGGCTATTGAGACCCAGTACTTC. Its protein is CASSSRSLTGAIETQYF. The full variable domain, rest sourced from reference TRBV28 and TRBJ2-5, is DVKVTQSSRYLVKRTGEKVFLECVQDMDHENMFWYRQDPGLGLRLIYFSYDVKMKEKGDIPEGYSVSREKKERFSLILESASTNQTSMYLCASSSRSLTGAIETQYFGPGTRLLVL.

This clonotype occurred many times. The chain recombines TRBV20-1 with TRBJ1-1; D is possibly TRBD1 (6 bases). V dropped 6 bases and J dropped 4 bases, with 15 bases sitting between them. Germline V gene sequence: CDR1 DFQATT, CDR2 SNEGSKA (reference sequence). This CDR3 comprises 13 residues. DNA of the CDR3: TGCAGTGCGGCGACAGGTGTCGTCACTGAAGCTTTCTTT. Its protein product is CSAATGVVTEAFF.

The chain uses TRBV19 and TRBJ2-7; no definite D call. The CDR3 is made up of 13 amino acids. The V and J ends lost 3 bases and 3 bases respectively, with 9 bases between them. Germline V gene data show CDR1 as LNHDA and CDR2 as SQIVND (reference sequence). CDR3 in DNA: TGTGCCAGTAGTATCGGGTACCGCTACGAGCAGTACTTC. Protein: CASSIGYRYEQYF.

This rearrangement joins TRBV3-1 to TRBJ2-5, with 8 bases identical to TRBD1. The germline CDR1 and CDR2 sequences are LGHDT and YNNKEL (reference sequence). With 4 bases clipped from V and 4 bases from J, the junction kept 8 bases outside the gene matches. The CDR3 loop spans 15 amino acids. CDR3 residues: CASSPRRQGPETQYF. CDR3 nucleotide sequence: TGTGCCAGCAGCCCACGTAGACAGGGGCCAGAGACCCAGTACTTC.

V usage is TRBV12-3 or TRBV12-4 and J usage is TRBJ1-5; D gene unclear. Trimming cost V 6 bases and J 1 base, with 13 bases left between them. The CDR3 covers 15 residues. The CDR3 DNA follows: TGTGCCAGCAGCTGGGTGTCGGGCAGCAATCAGCCCCAGCATTTT. Translated: CASSWVSGSNQPQHF.

This clonotype was observed at least ten times. This chain joins TRBV7-6 and TRBJ1-2; TRBD1 is a possible D gene (5 bases). V lost 5 bases, J lost 0 bases, and 16 bases lay in between. The CDR3 sequence is 16 residues long. CDR1 SGHVS and CDR2 FNYEAQ come from the germline V gene. The CDR3: CASSPEGMRSNYGYTF. The DNA of the CDR3 is TGTGCCAGCAGCCCGGAGGGGATGCGTTCTAACTATGGCTACACCTTC.

The rearrangement links TRBV12-3 or TRBV12-4 to TRBJ1-2; D perhaps matches TRBD1 (6 bases). The germline V and J ends were trimmed by 6 bases and 6 bases, with 14 bases remaining between them. The CDR3 extends over 13 amino acids. CDR3 nucleotides: TGTGCCAGCAGCCGGGGGGCGGATAATGGCTACACCTTC. Residues: CASSRGADNGYTF.

This clonotype has a handful of counts. The chain couples TRBV14 to TRBJ2-7; TRBD2 might be the D (5 bases). This CDR3 spans 14 amino acids. V dropped 4 bases and J dropped 4 bases, with 14 bases sitting between them. Germline lookup yields CDR1 SGHDN and CDR2 FVKESK. The CDR3 loop reads CASSRTGLEYEQYF. The CDR3 DNA sequence: TGTGCCAGCAGCCGGACTGGTTTGGAATACGAGCAGTACTTC.

In nucleotides, the CDR3 is TGTGCCAGCAGTTATCGGACAACAGCTGAAGCTTTCTTT. Its translation: CASSYRTTAEAFF. This chain uses TRBV6-1 with TRBJ1-1; possibly TRBD1 for D (5 bases). CDR3 size: 13 residues. The V and J ends lost 5 bases and 6 bases respectively, with 13 bases between them. Germline-derived CDR1 and CDR2 are MNHNS and SASEGT.

This clonotype showed up many times. The V and J genes are TRBV2 and TRBJ2-2, with TRBD1 as a possible D gene (6 bases). CDR1 is SNHLY, CDR2 FYNNEI, per germline. The V end was cut by 5 bases, the J end by 0 bases, with 10 bases between. The length of the CDR3 is 15 residues. CDR3 DNA: TGTGCCAGCAGTTGGCAGGGGTCGAACACCGGGGAGCTGTTTTTT. Translated: CASSWQGSNTGELFF.